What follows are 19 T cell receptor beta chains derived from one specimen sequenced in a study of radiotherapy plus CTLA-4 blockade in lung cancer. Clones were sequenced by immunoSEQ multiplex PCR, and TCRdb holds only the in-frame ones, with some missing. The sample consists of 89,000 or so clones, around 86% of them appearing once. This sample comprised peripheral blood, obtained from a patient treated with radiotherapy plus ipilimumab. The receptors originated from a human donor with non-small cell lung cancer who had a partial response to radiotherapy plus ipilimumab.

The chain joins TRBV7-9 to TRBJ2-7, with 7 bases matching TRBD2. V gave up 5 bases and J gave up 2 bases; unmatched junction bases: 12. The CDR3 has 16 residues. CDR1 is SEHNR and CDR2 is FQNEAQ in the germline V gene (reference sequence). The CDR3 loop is CASSPPTSSGTYEQYF. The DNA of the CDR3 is TGTGCCAGCAGCCCCCCCACGTCTAGCGGAACCTACGAGCAGTACTTC.

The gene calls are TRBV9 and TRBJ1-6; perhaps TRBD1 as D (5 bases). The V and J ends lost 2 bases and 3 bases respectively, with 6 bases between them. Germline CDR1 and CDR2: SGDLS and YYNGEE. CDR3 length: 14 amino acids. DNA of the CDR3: TGTGCCAGCAGCGTGACAGACTATAATTCACCCCTCCACTTT. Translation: CASSVTDYNSPLHF.

The chain's CDR3 is CATSRGPGDGYTF. The CDR3 DNA sequence: TGTGCCACCAGCAGAGGTCCAGGGGATGGCTACACCTTC. The rearrangement joins TRBV15 to TRBJ1-2; possible D gene TRBD1, 6 bases. Germline V gene lookup returns CDR1 LNHNV and CDR2 YYDKDF (reference sequence). Trimming took off 1 base at V and 6 bases at J, with 9 bases between the two ends. This CDR3 contains 13 residues.

CDR3 sequence (DNA): TGTGCCAGCAGCGCCGGGACATACTACAATGAGCAGTTCTTC. Translated, it gives CASSAGTYYNEQFF. The V gene is TRBV9, the J gene TRBJ2-1; maybe TRBD1 (6 bases). Germline values: CDR1 SGDLS, CDR2 YYNGEE. V was clipped by 3 bases and J by 3 bases, with 10 bases between them. The CDR3 has 14 residues.

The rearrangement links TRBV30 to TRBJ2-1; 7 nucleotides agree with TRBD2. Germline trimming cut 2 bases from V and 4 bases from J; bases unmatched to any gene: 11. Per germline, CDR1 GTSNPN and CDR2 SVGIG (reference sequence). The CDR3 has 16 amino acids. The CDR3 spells CAWSPPQKRGYNEQFF. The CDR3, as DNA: TGTGCCTGGAGTCCCCCTCAGAAGCGGGGATACAATGAGCAGTTCTTC.

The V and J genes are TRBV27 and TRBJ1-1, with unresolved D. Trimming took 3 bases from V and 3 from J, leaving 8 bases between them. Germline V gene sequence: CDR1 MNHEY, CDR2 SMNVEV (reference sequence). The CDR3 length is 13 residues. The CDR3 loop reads CASSLDFYTEAFF. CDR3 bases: TGTGCCAGCAGTTTGGACTTTTACACTGAAGCTTTCTTT.

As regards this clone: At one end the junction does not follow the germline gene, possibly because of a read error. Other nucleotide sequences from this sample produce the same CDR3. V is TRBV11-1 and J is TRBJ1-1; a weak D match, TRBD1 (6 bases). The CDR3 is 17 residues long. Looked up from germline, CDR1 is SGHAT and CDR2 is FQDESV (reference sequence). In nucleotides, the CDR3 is TGTGCCAGTAGCTTAGCCTGGGCAGGGGCGGAGGACACTGAAGCTTTCTTT. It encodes CASSLAWAGAEDTEAFF.

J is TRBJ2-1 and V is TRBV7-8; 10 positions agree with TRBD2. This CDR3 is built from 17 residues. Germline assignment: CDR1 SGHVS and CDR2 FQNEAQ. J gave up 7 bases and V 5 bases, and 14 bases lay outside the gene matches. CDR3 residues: CASSQAASGSFWNEQFF. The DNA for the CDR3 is TGTGCCAGCAGCCAGGCGGCTAGCGGGAGCTTTTGGAATGAGCAGTTCTTC.

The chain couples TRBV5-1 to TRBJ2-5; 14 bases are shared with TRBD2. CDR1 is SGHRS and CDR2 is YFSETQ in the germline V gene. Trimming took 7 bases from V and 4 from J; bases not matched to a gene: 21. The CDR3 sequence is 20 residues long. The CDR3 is CASGRKTSGRATSYGETQYF. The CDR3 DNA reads TGCGCCAGCGGCCGGAAGACTAGCGGGAGGGCCACTTCGTACGGAGAGACCCAGTACTTC.

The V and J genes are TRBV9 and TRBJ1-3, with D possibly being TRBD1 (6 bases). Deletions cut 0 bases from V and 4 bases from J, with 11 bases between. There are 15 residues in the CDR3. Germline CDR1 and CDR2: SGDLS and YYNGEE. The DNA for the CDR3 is TGTGCCAGCAGCGTAGGGCAGGGGTACGGAAACACCATATATTTT. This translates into CASSVGQGYGNTIYF. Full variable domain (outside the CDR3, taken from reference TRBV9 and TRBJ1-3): DSGVTQTPKHLITATGQRVTLRCSPRSGDLSVYWYQQSLDQGLQFLIQYYNGEERAKGNILERFSAQQFPDLHSELNLSSLELGDSALYFCASSVGQGYGNTIYFGEGSWLTVV.

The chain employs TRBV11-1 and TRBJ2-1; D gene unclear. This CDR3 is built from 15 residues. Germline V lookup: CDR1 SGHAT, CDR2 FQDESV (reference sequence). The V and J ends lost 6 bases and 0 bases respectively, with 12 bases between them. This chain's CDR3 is CASSEMLSSYNEQFF. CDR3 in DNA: TGTGCCAGCAGTGAAATGCTGAGCTCCTACAATGAGCAGTTCTTC.

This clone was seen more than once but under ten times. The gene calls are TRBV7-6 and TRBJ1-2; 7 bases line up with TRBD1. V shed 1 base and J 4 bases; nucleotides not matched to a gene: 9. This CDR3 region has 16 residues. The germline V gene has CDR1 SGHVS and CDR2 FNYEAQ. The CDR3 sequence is CASSLGGEGAIYGYTF. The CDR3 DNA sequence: TGTGCCAGCAGCTTAGGGGGTGAGGGGGCCATCTATGGCTACACCTTC.

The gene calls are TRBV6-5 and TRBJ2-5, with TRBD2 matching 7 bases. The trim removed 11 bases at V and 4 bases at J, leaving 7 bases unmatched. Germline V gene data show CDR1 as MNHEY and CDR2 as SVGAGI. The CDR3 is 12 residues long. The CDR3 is CASGTTGETQYF. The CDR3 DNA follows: TGTGCCTCCGGGACTACGGGAGAGACCCAGTACTTC.

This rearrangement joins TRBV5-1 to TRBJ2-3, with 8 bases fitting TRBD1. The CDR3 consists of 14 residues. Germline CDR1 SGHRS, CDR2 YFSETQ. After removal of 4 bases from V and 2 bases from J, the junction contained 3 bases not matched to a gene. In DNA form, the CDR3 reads TGCGCCAGCAGCCGGGACAGGTCCACAGATACGCAGTATTTT. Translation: CASSRDRSTDTQYF.

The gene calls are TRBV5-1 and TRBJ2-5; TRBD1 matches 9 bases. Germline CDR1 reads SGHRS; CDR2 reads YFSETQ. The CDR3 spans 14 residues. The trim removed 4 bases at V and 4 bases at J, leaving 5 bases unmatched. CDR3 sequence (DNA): TGCGCCAGCAGCAAGGACAGGGGAAGAGAGACCCAGTACTTC. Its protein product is CASSKDRGRETQYF. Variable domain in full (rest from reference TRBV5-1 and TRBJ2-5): KAGVTQTPRYLIKTRGQQVTLSCSPISGHRSVSWYQQTPGQGLQFLFEYFSETQRNKGNFPGRFSGRQFSNSRSEMNVSTLELGDSALYLCASSKDRGRETQYFGPGTRLLVL.

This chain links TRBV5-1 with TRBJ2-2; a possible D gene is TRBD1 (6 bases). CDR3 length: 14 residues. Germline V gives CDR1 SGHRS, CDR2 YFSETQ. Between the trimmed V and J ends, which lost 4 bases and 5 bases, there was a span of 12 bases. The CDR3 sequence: CASSLGQITGELFF. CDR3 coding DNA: TGCGCCAGCAGCCTAGGACAGATTACCGGGGAGCTGTTTTTT.

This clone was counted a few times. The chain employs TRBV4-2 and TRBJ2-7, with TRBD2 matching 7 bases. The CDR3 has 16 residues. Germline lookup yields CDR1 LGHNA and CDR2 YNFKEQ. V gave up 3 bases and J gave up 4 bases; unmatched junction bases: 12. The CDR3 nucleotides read TGTGCCAGCAGCCAGGGGGTGGCGGGAGCTGGGTACGAGCAGTACTTC. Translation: CASSQGVAGAGYEQYF.

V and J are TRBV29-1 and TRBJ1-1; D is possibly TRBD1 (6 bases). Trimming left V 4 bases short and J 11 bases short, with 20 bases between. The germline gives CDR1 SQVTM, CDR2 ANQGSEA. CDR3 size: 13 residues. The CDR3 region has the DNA TGCAGCGTTGGCTCGGGACAACCCGTAGGGGCTTTCTTT. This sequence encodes CSVGSGQPVGAFF.

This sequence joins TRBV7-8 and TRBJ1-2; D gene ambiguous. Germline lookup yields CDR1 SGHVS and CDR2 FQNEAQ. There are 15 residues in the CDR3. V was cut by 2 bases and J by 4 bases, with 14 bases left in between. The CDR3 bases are TGTGCCAGCAGCTTAACCCGGGTCTTGGGCTATGGCTACACCTTC. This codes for CASSLTRVLGYGYTF.